This TCR beta chain was identified in a study of CD8 T cells in ankylosing spondylitis. Points from the study as a whole: Made up of about eight highly homologous variants, a TCR beta motif appeared characteristic of ankylosing spondylitis blood. Clones linked with disease were CD8+ and fairly uncommon in the peripheral blood. Earlier literature documents some of the motif variants in reactive arthritis synovial fluid and blood.

Quantitative barcoded 5'-RACE was used to prepare TCR beta libraries. TCRdb fed the 5' RACE reads into MiXCR, producing one record per CDR3 protein. The repertoire has about 160,000 distinct CDR3 sequences, about 42% of them found once; the top ten carry around 15%. This clonotype was recorded only once. Its antigen remains unidentified. CDR1 SGHDT and CDR2 YYEEEE come from the germline V gene. The CDR3 spans 15 residues. Trimming stripped 2 bases from V and 4 bases from J, with 13 bases between. The sequencing sample was made of synovial fluid, either unsorted or a sorted T cell fraction (not recorded which). The clonotype was recovered from a male donor with ankylosing spondylitis. The V and J genes are TRBV5-6 and TRBJ2-1; no clear D gene. The CDR3 region is CASSFGWGFYNEQFF. The CDR3, as DNA: TGTGCCAGCAGCTTTGGTTGGGGTTTTTACAATGAGCAGTTCTTC.